The clone carrying this TCR beta chain was found once. This entry comes from a study of spatial heterogeneity in lung cancer. Study background: Alpha-chain sequences were detected in numbers that were consistently lower than beta-chain sequences. Averaged across combinations, each unique TCR and UMI pairing appeared more than ten times in raw reads, which were uncorrected.

After removal of 5 bases from V and 5 bases from J, the junction contained 5 bases not matched to a gene. Germline CDR1 is MDHEN and CDR2 is SYDVKM. This CDR3 comprises 13 residues. TCRdb reanalysed the 5' RACE reads using MiXCR and keeps one entry per CDR3 protein. The table records under 5,000 distinct CDR3 sequences, roughly 7.6% of them present only once. Time point denoted: sample taken at primary tumor resection. Researchers sequenced whole RNA taken from tumor, nontumor lung or frozen PBMC without sorting. Sequencing was performed on normal lung tissue next to the tumor, taken at surgery. The rearrangement links TRBV28 to TRBJ1-2, with 7 positions matching TRBD1. The clonotype comes from a male donor with early-stage non-small cell lung cancer. CDR3 region: CASSPPRGYGYTF. CDR3 nucleotide sequence: TGTGCCAGCAGTCCCCCCAGGGGGTATGGCTACACCTTC.